The rows below give T cell receptor beta chains drawn from one sample of a study of blood T cell repertoires in COVID-19. Assay: immunoSEQ multiplex PCR; the TCRdb copy retains only in-frame clones and omits some. The sample lists approximately 210,000 clones, under 90% occurring once. Input material: peripheral blood. These receptors were collected from a woman of 80 years or more with COVID-19, enrolled during active disease. Each CDR3 is given with its conserved first and last residue. D genes are given only for firm matches. Rows may omit the clone size; those that give it use once, few, many or a size class.

V gene	J gene	D gene	clone size	CDR3 length	CDR3 protein	CDR3 DNA
TRBV6-4	TRBJ1-1	NA	once	14	CASRRTAMNTEAFF	TGTGCCAGCAGACGGACAGCCATGAACACTGAAGCTTTCTTT
TRBV5-6	TRBJ1-4	NA	NA	14	CASSLKTDNEKLFF	TGTGCCAGCAGCTTGAAGACAGATAATGAAAAACTGTTTTTT
TRBV15	TRBJ1-6	TRBD1	NA	16	CATSRGFGTVKAPLHF	TGTGCCACCAGCAGAGGATTTGGGACAGTTAAGGCACCCCTCCACTTT
TRBV11-2	TRBJ1-5	TRBD1	NA	14	CASSLGTGDQPQHF	TGTGCCAGCAGCTTAGGTACAGGGGATCAGCCCCAGCATTTT
TRBV11-3	TRBJ1-1	NA	NA	13	CASSLYMNTEAFF	TGTGCCAGCAGCTTATATATGAACACTGAAGCTTTCTTT
TRBV6-5	TRBJ2-3	NA	NA	15	CASSYSGGQADTQYF	TGTGCCAGCAGTTACTCGGGAGGTCAGGCAGATACGCAGTATTTT
TRBV4-2	TRBJ1-1	NA	NA	15	CASSLRGGMNTEAFF	TGTGCCAGCAGCCTTCGGGGAGGAATGAACACTGAAGCTTTCTTT
TRBV12-3/TRBV12-4	TRBJ1-5	NA	NA	13	CASGDFGNQPQHF	TGTGCCAGCGGGGACTTCGGCAATCAGCCCCAGCATTTT
TRBV7-2	TRBJ2-3	NA	NA	13	CASSSAGADTQYF	TGTGCCAGCAGCTCCGCGGGTGCAGATACGCAGTATTTT
TRBV5-1	TRBJ1-4	NA	NA	15	CASSLASGRYEKLFF	TGCGCCAGCAGCTTGGCCTCCGGGAGGTATGAAAAACTGTTTTTT
TRBV19	TRBJ1-3	NA	NA	16	CASSMRGGQSGNTIYF	TGTGCCAGTAGTATGCGTGGGGGCCAATCTGGAAACACCATATATTTT
TRBV25-1	TRBJ1-3	TRBD1	few	17	CASSGWGTASSGNTIYF	TGTGCCAGCAGTGGATGGGGGACAGCCAGCTCTGGAAACACCATATATTTT
TRBV6-1	TRBJ2-1	TRBD1	NA	17	CASSEEWGDRGLGEQFF	TGTGCCAGCAGTGAAGAGTGGGGAGACAGGGGGTTGGGTGAGCAGTTCTTC
TRBV7-2	TRBJ2-2	TRBD2	NA	15	CASSFSTSGTRELFF	TGTGCCAGCAGCTTTTCGACTAGCGGGACTCGGGAGCTGTTTTTT
TRBV3-1/TRBV3-2	TRBJ1-1	TRBD1	once	14	CASSRNTGVTEAFF	TGTGCCAGCAGCCGAAACACAGGGGTCACTGAAGCTTTCTTT
TRBV10-3	TRBJ1-1	NA	NA	13	CAISEGANTEAFF	TGTGCCATCAGTGAGGGAGCGAACACTGAAGCTTTCTTT
TRBV12-2	TRBJ1-2	NA	NA	11	CAAPRDYGYTF	TGTGCAGCCCCCAGGGACTATGGCTACACCTTC
TRBV5-1	TRBJ2-1	TRBD2	NA	15	CASRLAGGTYNEQFF	TGCGCCTCACGACTAGCGGGGGGCACCTACAATGAGCAGTTCTTC
TRBV2	TRBJ1-4	TRBD1	NA	15	CASSDLGTGNEKLFF	TGTGCCAGCAGTGATCTCGGGACAGGGAATGAAAAACTGTTTTTT
TRBV3-1/TRBV3-2	TRBJ1-1	NA	once	14	CASSLGAANTEAFF	TGTGCCAGCAGCCTTGGGGCGGCGAACACTGAAGCTTTCTTT
TRBV4-2	TRBJ1-2	TRBD1	NA	14	CASSQDRQGDGYTF	TGTGCCAGCAGCCAAGATAGGCAGGGGGATGGCTACACCTTC
TRBV28	TRBJ2-3	TRBD2	NA	18	CASSPRGSGGPFTDTQYF	TGTGCCAGCAGTCCGCGGGGTAGCGGGGGGCCCTTCACAGATACGCAGTATTTT
TRBV24-1	TRBJ1-1	NA	NA	12	CATSDPYSEAFF	TGTGCCACCAGTGATCCCTACTCTGAAGCTTTCTTT
TRBV6-5	TRBJ2-1	TRBD2	NA	15	CASSRPGLARYEQFF	TGTGCCAGCAGTCGACCGGGACTAGCTCGCTATGAGCAGTTCTTC
TRBV7-2	TRBJ1-2	NA	NA	16	CASSLGSSSGLYGYTF	TGTGCCAGCAGCTTAGGGTCCTCTTCGGGGTTATATGGCTACACCTTC
TRBV18	TRBJ1-3	NA	NA	13	CASSSTRENTIYF	TGTGCCAGCTCATCTACACGGGAAAACACCATATATTTT
TRBV28	TRBJ2-5	TRBD2	NA	16	CASSLSVAGGEETQYF	TGTGCCAGCAGTTTAAGTGTAGCGGGGGGCGAAGAGACCCAGTACTTC
TRBV9	TRBJ2-3	TRBD2	NA	17	CASSVGGGTSGTDTQYF	TGTGCCAGCAGCGTAGGAGGGGGGACTAGCGGCACAGATACGCAGTATTTT
TRBV7-2	TRBJ2-7	NA	NA	13	CASSGWGQVEQYF	TGTGCCAGCAGCGGCTGGGGGCAGGTTGAGCAGTACTTC
TRBV6-5	TRBJ1-1	NA	NA	14	CASLGREGNTEAFF	TGTGCCAGCCTCGGCAGGGAGGGTAACACTGAAGCTTTCTTT
TRBV5-6	TRBJ1-5	TRBD1	NA	13	CASSRWDREPQHF	TGTGCCAGCAGCCGATGGGACAGGGAGCCCCAGCATTTT